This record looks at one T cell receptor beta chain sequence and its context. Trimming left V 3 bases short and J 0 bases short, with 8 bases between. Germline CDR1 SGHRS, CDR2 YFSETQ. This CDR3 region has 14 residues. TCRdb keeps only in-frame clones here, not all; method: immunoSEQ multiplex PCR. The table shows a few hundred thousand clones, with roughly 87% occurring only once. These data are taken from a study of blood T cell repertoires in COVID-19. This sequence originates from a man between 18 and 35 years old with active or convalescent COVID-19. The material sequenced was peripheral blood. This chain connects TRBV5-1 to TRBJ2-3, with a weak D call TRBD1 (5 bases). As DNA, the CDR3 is TGCGCCAGCAGCTGGACAACTAGCACAGATACGCAGTATTTT. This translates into CASSWTTSTDTQYF.